This TCR beta chain emerged from a study of blood T cell repertoires in COVID-19 (dated by TCRdb to about 2020). With respect to the entire study: Collaborator samples came from the United States, Italy and Spain and covered acute and convalescent phases of COVID-19. The repertoires were released in a freely available public database intended as a resource for research on the immune response to SARS-CoV-2. Where available, HLA class I and class II types were obtained from metadata supplied by the sample provider rather than from assay-based typing. The prospective study material was composed of cDNA or gDNA derived from T cells, B-cell-depleted T cells, or PBMCs. A de-identified subject ID, COVID-19 status, age in years and sex were almost always included in the sample metadata. The dataset comprised deeply sampled blood TCRbeta repertoires from subjects exposed to, actively infected with, or recovered from COVID-19. Samples came from the ongoing ImmuneRACE study (first 160 participants) plus 1,254 subjects from 6 global collaborators. On the study overall, not on this receptor specifically: The quantity of clinical and demographic metadata differed by source and by participant and was supplied without curation.

Whole blood was collected in K2EDTA tubes by collaborating institutions according to the institutions' own protocols. For TCRbeta analysis, collaborators shipped samples as frozen whole blood, isolated PBMCs, or DNA extracted from either of those sample types. Taken from the germline V gene, the CDR1 and CDR2 loops are SGHVS and FQNEAQ. Trimming takes 4 bases from V and 3 bases from J, and the germline ends sit 12 bases apart. The CDR3 sequence holds 14 residues, the cysteine and phenylalanine included. Only the CDR3 portion is preserved as DNA: 42 bases, with reading frame beginning at the first base. Comment on this clone: The clone's antigen remains unknown. Base qualities are not provided; no much larger clone lies one nucleotide away.

TCRbeta CDR3 regions were amplified from genomic DNA using the immunoSEQ Assay, a bias-controlled multiplex PCR. The paper's processing steps were these. Nucleated cell counts per sample were estimated from amplification of reference gene primers within the assay. To quantify the absolute abundance of each unique TCRbeta CDR3 rearrangement, sequence reads were collapsed and filtered. Productive Simpson clonality was computed per sample as the square root of Simpson's diversity index over productive rearrangements. TCRdb limited this immuneACCESS table to in-frame rearrangements with V and J called. A share of clones is missing; checked studies link under half to unresolved V genes, and the rest is unexplained. The V and J calls and the clone size are those of that table, but D and trimming were determined from the DNA. The sample yields some 130,000 clones; 84% were counted once. The top ten constitute around 13% of the sample.

The source material was peripheral blood. The TCR sequence derives from a human donor in a cohort sampled during active COVID-19. The rearranged chain carries TRBV7-8 and TRBJ1-1, and TRBD1 may be the D gene, going by 5 matching bases. The DNA reads as follows: TGTGCCAGCAGCTGGCAGGGATTGGACACTGAAGCTTTCTTT. Its translation reads: CASSWQGLDTEAFF.